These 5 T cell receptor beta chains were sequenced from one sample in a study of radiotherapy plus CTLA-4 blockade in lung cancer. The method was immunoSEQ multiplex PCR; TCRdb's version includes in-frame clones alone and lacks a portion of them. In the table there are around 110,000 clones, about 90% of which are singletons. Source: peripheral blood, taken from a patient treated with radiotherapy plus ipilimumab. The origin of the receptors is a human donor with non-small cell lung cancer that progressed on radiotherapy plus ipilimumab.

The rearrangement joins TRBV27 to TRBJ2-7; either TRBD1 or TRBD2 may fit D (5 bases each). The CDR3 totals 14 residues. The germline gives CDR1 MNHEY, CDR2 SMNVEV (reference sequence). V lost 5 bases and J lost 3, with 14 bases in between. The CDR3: CASSPIGTYYEQYF. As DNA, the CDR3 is TGTGCCAGCAGTCCGATCGGGACCTACTACGAGCAGTACTTC.

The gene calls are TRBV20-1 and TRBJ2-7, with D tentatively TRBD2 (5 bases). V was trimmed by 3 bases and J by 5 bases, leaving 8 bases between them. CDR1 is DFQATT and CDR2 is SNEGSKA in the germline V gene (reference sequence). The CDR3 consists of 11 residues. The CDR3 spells CSARLEDEQYF. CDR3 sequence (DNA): TGCAGTGCTAGGCTGGAGGACGAGCAGTACTTC.

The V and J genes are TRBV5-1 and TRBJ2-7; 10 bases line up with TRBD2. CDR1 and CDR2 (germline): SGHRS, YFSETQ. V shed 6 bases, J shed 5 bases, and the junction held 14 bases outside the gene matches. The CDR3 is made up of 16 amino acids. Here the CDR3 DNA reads TGCGCCAGCACATTAGCGGGAGGCATCACCTTCCACGAGCAGTACTTC. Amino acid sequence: CASTLAGGITFHEQYF.

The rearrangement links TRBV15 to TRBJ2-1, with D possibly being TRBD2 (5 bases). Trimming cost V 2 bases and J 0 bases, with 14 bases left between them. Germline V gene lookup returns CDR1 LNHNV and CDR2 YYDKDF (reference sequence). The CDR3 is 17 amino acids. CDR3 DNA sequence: TGTGCCACCAGCAGAACATTTAGCGCGGCCTCCTACAATGAGCAGTTCTTC. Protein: CATSRTFSAASYNEQFF.

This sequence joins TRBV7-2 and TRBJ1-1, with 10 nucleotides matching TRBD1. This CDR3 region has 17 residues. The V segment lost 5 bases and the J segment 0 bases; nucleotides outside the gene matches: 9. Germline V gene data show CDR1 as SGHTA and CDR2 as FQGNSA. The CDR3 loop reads CASSRRQGAPMNTEAFF. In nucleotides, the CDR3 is TGTGCCAGCAGCCGAAGACAGGGGGCCCCAATGAACACTGAAGCTTTCTTT.